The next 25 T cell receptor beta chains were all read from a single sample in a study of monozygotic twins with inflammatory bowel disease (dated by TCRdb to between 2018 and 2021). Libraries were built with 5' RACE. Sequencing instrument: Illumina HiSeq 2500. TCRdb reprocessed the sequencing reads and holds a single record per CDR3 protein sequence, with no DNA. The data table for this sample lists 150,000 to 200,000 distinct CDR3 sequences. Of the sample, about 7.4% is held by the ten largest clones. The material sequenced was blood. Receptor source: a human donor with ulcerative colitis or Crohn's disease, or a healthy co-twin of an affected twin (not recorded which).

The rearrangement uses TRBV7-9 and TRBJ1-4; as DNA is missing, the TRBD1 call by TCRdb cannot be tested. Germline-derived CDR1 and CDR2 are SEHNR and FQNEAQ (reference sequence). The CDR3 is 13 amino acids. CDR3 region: CASSKPGNEKLFF. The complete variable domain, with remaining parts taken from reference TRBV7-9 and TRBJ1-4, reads DTGVSQNPRHKITKRGQNVTFRCDPISEHNRLYWYRQTLGQGPEFLTYFQNEAQLEKSRLLSDRFSAERPKGSFSTLEIQRTEQGDSAMYLCASSKPGNEKLFFGSGTQLSVL.

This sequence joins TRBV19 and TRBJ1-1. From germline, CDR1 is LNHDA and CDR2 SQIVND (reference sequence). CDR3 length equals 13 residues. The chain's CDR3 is CASNRVTGTEAFF. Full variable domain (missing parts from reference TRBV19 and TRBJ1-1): DGGITQSPKYLFRKEGQNVTLSCEQNLNHDAMYWYRQDPGQGLRLIYYSQIVNDFQKGDIAEGYSVSREKKESFPLTVTSAQKNPTAFYLCASNRVTGTEAFFGQGTRLTVV.

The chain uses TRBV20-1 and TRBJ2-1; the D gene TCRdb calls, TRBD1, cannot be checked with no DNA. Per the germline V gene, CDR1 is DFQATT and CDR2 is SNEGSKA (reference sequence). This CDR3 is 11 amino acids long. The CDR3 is CSATTGEAQFF.

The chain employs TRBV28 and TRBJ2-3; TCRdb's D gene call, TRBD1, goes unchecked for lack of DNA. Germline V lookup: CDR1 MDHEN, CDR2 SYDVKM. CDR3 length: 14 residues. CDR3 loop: CASRPTGERDTQYF.

The CDR3 loop is CASSDGQGADTQYF. This sequence joins TRBV5-1 and TRBJ2-3; the TRBD1 assignment by TCRdb is unverifiable without DNA. Germline assignment: CDR1 SGHRS and CDR2 YFSETQ. The length of the CDR3 is 14 residues.

The CDR3 here is CSGGQGIDGYTF. The chain carries TRBV29-1 and TRBJ1-2; with no DNA, the TCRdb D assignment of TRBD1 cannot be verified. Germline V gene data show CDR1 as SQVTM and CDR2 as ANQGSEA. There are 12 residues in the CDR3.

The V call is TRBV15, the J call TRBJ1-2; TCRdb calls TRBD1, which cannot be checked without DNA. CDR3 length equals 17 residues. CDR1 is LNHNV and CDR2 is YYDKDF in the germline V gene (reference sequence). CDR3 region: CATSRDLGQGLNYGYTF.

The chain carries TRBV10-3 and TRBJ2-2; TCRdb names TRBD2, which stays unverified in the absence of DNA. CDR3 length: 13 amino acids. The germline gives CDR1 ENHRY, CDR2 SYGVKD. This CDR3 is CAIKRGGAGELFF.

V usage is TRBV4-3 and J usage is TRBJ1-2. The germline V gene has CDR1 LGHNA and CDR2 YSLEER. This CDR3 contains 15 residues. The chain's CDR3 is CASSQGRGKGGGYTF.

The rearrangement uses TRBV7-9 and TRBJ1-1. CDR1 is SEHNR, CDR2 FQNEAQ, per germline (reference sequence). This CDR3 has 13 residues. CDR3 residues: CASSDPMEVEAFF.

CDR3 loop: CASSRPTSGNGETQYF. V usage is TRBV5-1 and J usage is TRBJ2-5; TCRdb outputs TRBD2, but without DNA this stays unchecked. The germline CDR1 and CDR2 sequences are SGHRS and YFSETQ. The CDR3 consists of 16 residues.

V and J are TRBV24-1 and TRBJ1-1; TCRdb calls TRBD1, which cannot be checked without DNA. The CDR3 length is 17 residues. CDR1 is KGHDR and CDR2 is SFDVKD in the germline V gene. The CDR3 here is CATSDAQSGGRDTEAFF.

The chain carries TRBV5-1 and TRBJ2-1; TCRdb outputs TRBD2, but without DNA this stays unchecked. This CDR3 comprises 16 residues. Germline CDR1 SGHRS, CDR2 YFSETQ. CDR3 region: CASSGVAGISYNEQFF. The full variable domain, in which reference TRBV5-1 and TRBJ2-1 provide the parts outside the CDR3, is KAGVTQTPRYLIKTRGQQVTLSCSPISGHRSVSWYQQTPGQGLQFLFEYFSETQRNKGNFPGRFSGRQFSNSRSEMNVSTLELGDSALYLCASSGVAGISYNEQFFGPGTRLTVL.

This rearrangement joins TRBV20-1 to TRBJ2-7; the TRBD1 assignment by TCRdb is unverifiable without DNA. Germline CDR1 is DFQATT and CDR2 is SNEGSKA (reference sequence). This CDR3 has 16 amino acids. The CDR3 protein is CSARDPGQGSSYEQYF.

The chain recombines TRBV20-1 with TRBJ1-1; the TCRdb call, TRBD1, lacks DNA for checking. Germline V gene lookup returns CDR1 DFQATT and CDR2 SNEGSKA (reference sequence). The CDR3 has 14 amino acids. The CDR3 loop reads CSARATGVGTEAFF.

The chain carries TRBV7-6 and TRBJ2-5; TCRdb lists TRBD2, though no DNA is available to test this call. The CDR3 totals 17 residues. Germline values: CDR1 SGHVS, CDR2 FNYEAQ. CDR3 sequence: CASSLLGTSGGKETQYF.

The CDR3: CASSLRAGDEQYF. The chain recombines TRBV12-3 or TRBV12-4 with TRBJ2-7; without DNA, the TCRdb call of TRBD1 cannot be checked. This CDR3 is built from 13 residues.

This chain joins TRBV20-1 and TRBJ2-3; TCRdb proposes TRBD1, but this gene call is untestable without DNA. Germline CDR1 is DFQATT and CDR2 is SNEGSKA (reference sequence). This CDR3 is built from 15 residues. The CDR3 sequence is CSASKQGLGTDTQYF.

This chain's CDR3 is CASSPRTGNTGELFF. This sequence joins TRBV5-5 and TRBJ2-2; TCRdb calls TRBD1, which cannot be checked without DNA. CDR1 is SGHKS, CDR2 YYEKEE, per germline (reference sequence). CDR3 length equals 15 residues. The entire variable domain, with the rest obtained from reference TRBV5-5 and TRBJ2-2, is as follows: DAGVTQSPTHLIKTRGQQVTLRCSPISGHKSVSWYQQVLGQGPQFIFQYYEKEERGRGNFPDRFSARQFPNYSSELNVNALLLGDSALYLCASSPRTGNTGELFFGEGSRLTVL.

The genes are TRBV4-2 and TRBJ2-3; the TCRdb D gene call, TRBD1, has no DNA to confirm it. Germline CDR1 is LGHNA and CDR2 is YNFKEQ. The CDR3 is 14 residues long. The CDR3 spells CASSHRGGTDTQYF.

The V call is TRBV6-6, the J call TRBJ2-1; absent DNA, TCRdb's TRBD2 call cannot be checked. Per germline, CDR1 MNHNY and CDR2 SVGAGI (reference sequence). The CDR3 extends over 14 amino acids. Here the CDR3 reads CASSSRLGGNEQFF.

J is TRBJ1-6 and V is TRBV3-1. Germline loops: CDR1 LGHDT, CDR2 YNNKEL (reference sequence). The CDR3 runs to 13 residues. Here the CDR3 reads CASGPPGISPLHF.

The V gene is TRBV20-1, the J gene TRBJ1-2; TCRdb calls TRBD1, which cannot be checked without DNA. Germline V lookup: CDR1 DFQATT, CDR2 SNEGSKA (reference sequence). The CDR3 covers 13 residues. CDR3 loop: CSAWGTWTYGYTF.

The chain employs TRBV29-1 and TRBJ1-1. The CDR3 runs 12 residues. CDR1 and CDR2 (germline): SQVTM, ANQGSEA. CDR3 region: CSVGRVNTEAFF.

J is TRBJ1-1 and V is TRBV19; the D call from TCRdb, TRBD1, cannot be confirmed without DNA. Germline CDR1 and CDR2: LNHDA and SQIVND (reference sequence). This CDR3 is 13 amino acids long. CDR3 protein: CASSMGENLEAFF.